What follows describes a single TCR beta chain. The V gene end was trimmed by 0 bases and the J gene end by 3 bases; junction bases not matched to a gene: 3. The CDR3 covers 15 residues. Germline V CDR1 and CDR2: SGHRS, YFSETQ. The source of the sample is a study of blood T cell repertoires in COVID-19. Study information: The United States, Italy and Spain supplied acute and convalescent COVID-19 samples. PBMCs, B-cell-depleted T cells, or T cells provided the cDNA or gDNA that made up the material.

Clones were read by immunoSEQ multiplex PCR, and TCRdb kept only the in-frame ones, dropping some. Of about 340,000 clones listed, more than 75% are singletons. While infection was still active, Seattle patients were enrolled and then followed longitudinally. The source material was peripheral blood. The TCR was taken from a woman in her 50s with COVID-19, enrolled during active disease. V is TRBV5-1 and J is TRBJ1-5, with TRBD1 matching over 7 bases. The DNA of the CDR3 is TGCGCCAGCAGCTTGGAGGGGGCCACCAATCAGCCCCAGCATTTT. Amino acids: CASSLEGATNQPQHF.